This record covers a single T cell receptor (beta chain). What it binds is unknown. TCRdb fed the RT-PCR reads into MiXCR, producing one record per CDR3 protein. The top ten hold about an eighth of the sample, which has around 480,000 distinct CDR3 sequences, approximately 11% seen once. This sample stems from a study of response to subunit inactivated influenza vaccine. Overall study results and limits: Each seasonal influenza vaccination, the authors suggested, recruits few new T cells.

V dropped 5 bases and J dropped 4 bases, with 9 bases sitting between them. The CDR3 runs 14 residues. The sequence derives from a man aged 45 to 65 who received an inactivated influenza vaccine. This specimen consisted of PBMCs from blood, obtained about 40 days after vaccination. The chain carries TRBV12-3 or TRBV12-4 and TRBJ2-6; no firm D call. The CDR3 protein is CASSPSAGANVLTF. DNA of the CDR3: TGTGCCAGCAGTCCCAGCGCCGGGGCCAACGTCCTGACTTTC.